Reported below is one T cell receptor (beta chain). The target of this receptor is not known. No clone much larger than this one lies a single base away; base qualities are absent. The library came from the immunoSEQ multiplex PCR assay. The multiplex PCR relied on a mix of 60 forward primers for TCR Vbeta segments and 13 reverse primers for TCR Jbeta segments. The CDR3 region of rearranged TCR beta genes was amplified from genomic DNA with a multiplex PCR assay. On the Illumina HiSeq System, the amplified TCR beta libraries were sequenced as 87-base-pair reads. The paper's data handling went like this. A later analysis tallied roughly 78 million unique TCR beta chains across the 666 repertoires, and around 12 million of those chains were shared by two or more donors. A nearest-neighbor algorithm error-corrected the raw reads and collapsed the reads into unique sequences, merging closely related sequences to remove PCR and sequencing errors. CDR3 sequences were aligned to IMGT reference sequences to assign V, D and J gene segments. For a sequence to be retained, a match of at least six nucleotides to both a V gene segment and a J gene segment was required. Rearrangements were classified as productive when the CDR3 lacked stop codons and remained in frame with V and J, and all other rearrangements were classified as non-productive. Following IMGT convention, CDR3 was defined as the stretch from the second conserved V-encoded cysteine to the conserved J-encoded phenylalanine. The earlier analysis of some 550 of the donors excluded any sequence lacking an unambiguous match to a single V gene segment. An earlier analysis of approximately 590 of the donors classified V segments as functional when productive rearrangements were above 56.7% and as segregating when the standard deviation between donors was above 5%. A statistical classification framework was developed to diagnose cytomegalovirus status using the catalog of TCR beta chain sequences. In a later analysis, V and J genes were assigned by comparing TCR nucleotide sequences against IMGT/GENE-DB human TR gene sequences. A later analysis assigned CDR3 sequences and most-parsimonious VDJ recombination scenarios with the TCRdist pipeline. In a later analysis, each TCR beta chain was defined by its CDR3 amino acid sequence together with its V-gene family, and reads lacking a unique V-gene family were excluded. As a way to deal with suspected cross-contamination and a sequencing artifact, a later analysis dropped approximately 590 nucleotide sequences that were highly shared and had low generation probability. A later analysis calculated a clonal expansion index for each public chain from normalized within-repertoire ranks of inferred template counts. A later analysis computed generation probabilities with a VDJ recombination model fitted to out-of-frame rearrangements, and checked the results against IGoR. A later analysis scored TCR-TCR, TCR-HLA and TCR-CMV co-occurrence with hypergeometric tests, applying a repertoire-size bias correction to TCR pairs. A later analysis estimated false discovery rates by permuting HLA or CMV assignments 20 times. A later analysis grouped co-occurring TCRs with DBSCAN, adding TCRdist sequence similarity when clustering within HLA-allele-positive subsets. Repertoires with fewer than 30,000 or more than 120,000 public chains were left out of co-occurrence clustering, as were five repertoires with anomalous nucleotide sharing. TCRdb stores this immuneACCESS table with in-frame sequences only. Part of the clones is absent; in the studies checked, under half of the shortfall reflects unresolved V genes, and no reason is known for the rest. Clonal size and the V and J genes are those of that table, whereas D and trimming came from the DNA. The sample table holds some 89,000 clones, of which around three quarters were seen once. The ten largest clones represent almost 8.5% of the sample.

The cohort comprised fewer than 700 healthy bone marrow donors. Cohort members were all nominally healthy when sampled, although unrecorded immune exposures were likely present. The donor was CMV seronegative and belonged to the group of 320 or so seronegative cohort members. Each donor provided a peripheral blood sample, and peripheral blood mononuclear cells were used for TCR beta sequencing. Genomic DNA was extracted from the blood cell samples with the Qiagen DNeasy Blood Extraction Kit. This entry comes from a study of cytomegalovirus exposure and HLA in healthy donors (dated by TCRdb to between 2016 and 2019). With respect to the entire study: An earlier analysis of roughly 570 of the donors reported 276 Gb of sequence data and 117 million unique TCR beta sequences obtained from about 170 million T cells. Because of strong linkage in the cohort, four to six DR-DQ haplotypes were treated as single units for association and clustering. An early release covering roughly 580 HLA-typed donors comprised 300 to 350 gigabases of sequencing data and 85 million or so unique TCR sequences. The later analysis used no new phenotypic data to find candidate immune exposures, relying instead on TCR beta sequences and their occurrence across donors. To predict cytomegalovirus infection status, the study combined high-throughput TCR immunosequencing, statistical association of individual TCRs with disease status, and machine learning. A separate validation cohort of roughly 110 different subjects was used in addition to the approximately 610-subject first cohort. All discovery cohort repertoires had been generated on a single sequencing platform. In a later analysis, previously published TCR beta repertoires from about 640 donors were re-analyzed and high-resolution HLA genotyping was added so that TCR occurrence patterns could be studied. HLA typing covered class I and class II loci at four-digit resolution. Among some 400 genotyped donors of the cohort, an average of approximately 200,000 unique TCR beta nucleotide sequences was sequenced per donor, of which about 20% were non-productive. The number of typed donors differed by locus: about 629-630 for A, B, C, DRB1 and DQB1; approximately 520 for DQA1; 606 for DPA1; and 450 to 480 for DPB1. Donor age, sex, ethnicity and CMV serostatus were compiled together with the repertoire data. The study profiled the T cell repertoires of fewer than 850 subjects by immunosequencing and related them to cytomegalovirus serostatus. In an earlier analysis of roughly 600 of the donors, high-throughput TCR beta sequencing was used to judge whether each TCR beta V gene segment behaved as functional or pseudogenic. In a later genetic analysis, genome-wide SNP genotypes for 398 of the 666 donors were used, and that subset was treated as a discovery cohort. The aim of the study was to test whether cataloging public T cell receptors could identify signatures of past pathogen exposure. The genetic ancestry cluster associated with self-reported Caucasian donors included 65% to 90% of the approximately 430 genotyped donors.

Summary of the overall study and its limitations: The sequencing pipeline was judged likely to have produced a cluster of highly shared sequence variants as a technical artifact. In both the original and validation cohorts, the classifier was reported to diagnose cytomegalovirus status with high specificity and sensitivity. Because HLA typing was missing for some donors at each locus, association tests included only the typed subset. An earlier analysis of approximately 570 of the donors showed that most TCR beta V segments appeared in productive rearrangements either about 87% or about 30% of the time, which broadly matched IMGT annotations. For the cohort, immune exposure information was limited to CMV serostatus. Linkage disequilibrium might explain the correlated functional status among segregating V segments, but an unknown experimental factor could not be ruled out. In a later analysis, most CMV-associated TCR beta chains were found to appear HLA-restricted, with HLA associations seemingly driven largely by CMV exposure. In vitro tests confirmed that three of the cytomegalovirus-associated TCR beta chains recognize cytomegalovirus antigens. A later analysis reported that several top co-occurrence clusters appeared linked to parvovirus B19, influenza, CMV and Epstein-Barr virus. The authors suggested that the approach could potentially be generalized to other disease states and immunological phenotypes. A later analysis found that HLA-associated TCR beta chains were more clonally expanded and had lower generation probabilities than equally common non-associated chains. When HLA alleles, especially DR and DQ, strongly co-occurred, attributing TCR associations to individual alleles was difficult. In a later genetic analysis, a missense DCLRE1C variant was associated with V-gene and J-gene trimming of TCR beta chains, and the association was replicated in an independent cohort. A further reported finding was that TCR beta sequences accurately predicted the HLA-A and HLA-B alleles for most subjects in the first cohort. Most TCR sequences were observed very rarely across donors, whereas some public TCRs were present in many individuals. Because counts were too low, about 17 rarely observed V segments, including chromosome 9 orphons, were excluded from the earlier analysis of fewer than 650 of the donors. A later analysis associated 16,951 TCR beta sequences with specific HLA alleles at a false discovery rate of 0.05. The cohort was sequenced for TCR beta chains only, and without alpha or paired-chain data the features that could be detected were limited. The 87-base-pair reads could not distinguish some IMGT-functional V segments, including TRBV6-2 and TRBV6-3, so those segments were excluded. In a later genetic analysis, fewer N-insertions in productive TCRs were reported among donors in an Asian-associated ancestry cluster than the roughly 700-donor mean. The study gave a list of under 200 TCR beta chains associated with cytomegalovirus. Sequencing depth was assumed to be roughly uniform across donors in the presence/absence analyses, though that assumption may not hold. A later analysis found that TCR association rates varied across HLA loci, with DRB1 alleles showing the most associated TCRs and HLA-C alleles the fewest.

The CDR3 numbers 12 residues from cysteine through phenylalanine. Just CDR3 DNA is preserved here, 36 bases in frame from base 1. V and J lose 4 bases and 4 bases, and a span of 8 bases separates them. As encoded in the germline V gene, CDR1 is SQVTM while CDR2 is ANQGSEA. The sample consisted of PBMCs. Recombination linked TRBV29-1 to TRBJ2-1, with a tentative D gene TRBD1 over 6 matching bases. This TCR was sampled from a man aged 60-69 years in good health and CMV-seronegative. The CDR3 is CSVGDTYNEQFF. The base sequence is TGCAGCGTTGGGGACACTTACAATGAGCAGTTCTTC.